The 29 T cell receptor beta chains below come from one sample, sequenced in a study of regulatory T cells in long-lasting Graves disease (dated by TCRdb to the early 2020s). Per the publication, the time point label means: newly diagnosed GD, antithyroid drugs for less than 3 months. For both TCR sequencing and RNA sequencing, RNA was extracted from PBMCs using TRIzol. Library preparation was by multiplex PCR. Data came from an Illumina HiSeq 4000. CDR3 regions were amplified by Arm-PCR with iRepertoire HTBI primers to construct TCR beta libraries. The public reads were run again by TCRdb, first through fastp at Q25 and then through MiXCR, and only productive beta chains were kept. A single entry per CDR3 protein holds the most common genes and DNA from its merged rows. The sample data list around 460,000 distinct CDR3 sequences, and 13% to 15% of these were observed just once. The ten top clones hold roughly 15% of the sample.

The sample was also linked to a second study, of T cells in Graves' hyperthyroidism and ophthalmopathy.

Sequenced material: peripheral blood mononuclear cells (PBMCs), taken at new diagnosis, from a patient treated with antithyroid drugs. Receptor source: a woman aged 45-60 years with Graves disease. Donor details come from another sample of the same person, matched by shared clones.

At least ten counts were recorded for this clonotype. The rearrangement uses TRBV10-3 and TRBJ1-1; D not certain. The CDR3 runs 15 residues. The V and J ends lost 4 bases and 1 base respectively, with 13 bases between them. Per the germline V gene, CDR1 is ENHRY and CDR2 is SYGVKD. The CDR3 DNA follows: TGTGCCATCAGTGTGGGAGTGAGCTCGAACACTGAAGCTTTCTTT. It codes for CAISVGVSSNTEAFF.

The rearrangement uses TRBV12-3 or TRBV12-4 and TRBJ2-5; 10 bases align to TRBD2. Losses at the gene ends were 6 bases for V and 7 bases for J; bases not matched to a gene: 8. The CDR3 length is 14 residues. The CDR3 region is CASRARTSGGTQYF. The CDR3, as DNA: TGTGCCAGCAGGGCTCGGACTAGCGGCGGGACCCAGTACTTC.

Many counts were recorded for this clonotype. The V gene is TRBV6-5, the J gene TRBJ2-1, with D unresolved. Germline V gene lookup returns CDR1 MNHEY and CDR2 SVGAGI. The germline V and J ends were trimmed by 3 bases and 9 bases, with 12 bases remaining between them. This CDR3 is built from 13 residues. The CDR3 spells CASSYTSGGEQFF. The CDR3 DNA follows: TGTGCCAGCAGTTATACGTCGGGCGGTGAGCAGTTCTTC.

The DNA for the CDR3 is TGTGCCAGCAGCCAACTCGGCAGGGGAGTCTACGAGCAGTACTTC. This gives the protein CASSQLGRGVYEQYF. The chain is built from TRBV7-9 and TRBJ2-7; perhaps TRBD1 as D (6 bases). This CDR3 comprises 15 residues. Trimming took 5 bases from V and 3 from J, leaving 17 bases between them. In germline, CDR1 is SEHNR, CDR2 FQNEAQ (reference sequence).

The J gene is TRBJ2-4, the V gene TRBV5-4; the match to TRBD1 covers 12 bases. Germline CDR1 SGHNT, CDR2 YYREEE (reference sequence). V lost 3 bases to trimming and J lost 9 bases; unmatched junction nucleotides: 4. CDR3 length: 14 residues. CDR3 nucleotides: TGTGCCAGCAGCTCGGGACAGGGGGCGAGCATTCAGTACTTC. Its protein product is CASSSGQGASIQYF.

This clonotype occurred many times. The chain couples TRBV7-9 to TRBJ2-1; 14 nucleotides match TRBD2. The CDR3 runs to 17 residues. Germline V gene data show CDR1 as SEHNR and CDR2 as FQNEAQ (reference sequence). V was clipped by 3 bases and J by 7 bases; unmatched bases: 8. The CDR3 protein is CASSFFPGTSGSNEQFF. DNA for the CDR3: TGTGCCAGCAGCTTCTTTCCCGGGACTAGCGGGAGTAATGAGCAGTTCTTC.

This clonotype was seen at least ten times. The V gene is TRBV28, the J gene TRBJ2-3; D gene unclear. The V end was cut by 1 base, the J end by 6 bases, with 5 bases between. CDR3 length: 12 amino acids. The germline CDR1 and CDR2 sequences are MDHEN and SYDVKM. CDR3 sequence (DNA): TGTGCCAGCAGTTTATTGGGGGATACGCAGTATTTT. It translates to CASSLLGDTQYF.

This clonotype was detected a few times. CDR3 amino acids: CASSPLGGSPLHF. The CDR3 DNA reads TGTGCCAGCAGCCCCCTTGGGGGATCACCCCTCCACTTT. The chain has TRBV7-3 and TRBJ1-6; a possible D gene is TRBD1 (5 bases). In germline, CDR1 is SGHTA, CDR2 FQGTGA. Between the trimmed V and J ends, which lost 5 bases and 10 bases, there was a span of 12 bases. The CDR3 totals 13 residues.

This clonotype was recorded at least ten times. The chain has TRBV20-1 and TRBJ2-5; D call uncertain. The length of the CDR3 is 17 residues. V dropped 6 bases and J dropped 0 bases, with 23 bases sitting between them. The germline gives CDR1 DFQATT, CDR2 SNEGSKA (reference sequence). CDR3 sequence reads: CSATFVGQVGYQETQYF. DNA of the CDR3: TGCAGTGCCACCTTTGTGGGCCAGGTCGGGTACCAAGAGACCCAGTACTTC.

The chain links TRBV20-1 to TRBJ1-1, with a tentative D call TRBD1 (6 bases). The germline CDR1 and CDR2 sequences are DFQATT and SNEGSKA (reference sequence). V was pared by 3 bases and J by 2 bases, with 7 bases between. CDR3 length: 12 residues. The CDR3 region is CSASGGNTEAFF. CDR3 DNA sequence: TGCAGTGCTAGCGGGGGCAACACTGAAGCTTTCTTT.

This clonotype was found many times. This chain joins TRBV30 and TRBJ2-7; 9 bases align to TRBD1. The CDR3 has 14 amino acids. V shed 5 bases, J shed 2 bases, and the junction held 7 bases outside the gene matches. CDR1 is GTSNPN, CDR2 SVGIG, per germline (reference sequence). The CDR3 region is CAWERGQGPYEQYF. CDR3 sequence (DNA): TGTGCCTGGGAGAGAGGACAGGGGCCCTACGAGCAGTACTTC.

This clonotype was observed many times. The CDR3 sequence is CASSLVIGSGGEQFF. The CDR3 DNA reads as TGCGCCAGCAGCTTGGTAATCGGCTCGGGCGGTGAGCAGTTCTTC. V usage is TRBV5-1 and J usage is TRBJ2-1; D remains unclear. Germline CDR1 reads SGHRS; CDR2 reads YFSETQ. This CDR3 is built from 15 residues. Trimming pared 0 bases from V and 9 bases from J, leaving 16 bases between.

The sample holds many counts of this clonotype. In nucleotides, the CDR3 is TGCAGCGTTGAGGGCAGACTAATGAACACTGAAGCTTTCTTT. It codes for CSVEGRLMNTEAFF. The chain employs TRBV29-1 and TRBJ1-1; D unresolved. The CDR3 runs 14 residues. The V gene's germline CDR1 is SQVTM and CDR2 ANQGSEA. V dropped 3 bases and J dropped 0 bases, with 11 bases sitting between them.

The CDR3 loop is CASSFRIPDREKEKLFF. CDR3 bases: TGTGCCAGCAGTTTCCGCATCCCAGACAGGGAGAAAGAAAAACTGTTTTTT. The chain joins TRBV27 to TRBJ1-4, with 7 bases fitting TRBD1. Germline CDR1 is MNHEY and CDR2 is SMNVEV (reference sequence). CDR3 size: 17 residues. Trimming cost V 3 bases and J 8 bases; bases outside gene matches: 15.

The genes are TRBV18 and TRBJ2-2; 11 nucleotides match TRBD2. Germline assignment: CDR1 KGHSH and CDR2 LQKENI. V was pared by 2 bases and J by 8 bases, with 10 bases of the junction left unmatched. The length of the CDR3 is 17 residues. Written as DNA, the CDR3 is TGTGCCAGCTCACCATTCGGACTAGCGGGTAACCGTGGGGAGCTGTTTTTT. Amino acids: CASSPFGLAGNRGELFF.

This clonotype was counted many times. This chain links TRBV29-1 with TRBJ2-3, with 8 bases lining up with TRBD1. The V and J ends lost 6 bases and 2 bases, in that order; junction bases with no gene match: 4. The CDR3 sequence is 13 residues long. Germline CDR1 SQVTM, CDR2 ANQGSEA. CDR3 in amino acids: CSVRTGITDTQYF. DNA for the CDR3: TGCAGCGTACGGACAGGGATCACAGATACGCAGTATTTT.

The chain employs TRBV7-3 and TRBJ1-2; D is perhaps TRBD1 (5 bases). This CDR3 comprises 13 residues. The germline gives CDR1 SGHTA, CDR2 FQGTGA. The germline V and J ends were trimmed by 1 base and 7 bases, with 10 bases remaining between them. This chain's CDR3 is CASSLNGGGGYTF. CDR3 sequence (DNA): TGTGCCAGCAGCTTAAATGGCGGGGGTGGCTACACCTTC.

This clonotype was seen repeatedly, ten times or more. The genes are TRBV27 and TRBJ1-5; a possible D gene is TRBD1 (6 bases). Looked up from germline, CDR1 is MNHEY and CDR2 is SMNVEV (reference sequence). The CDR3 is 15 amino acids. V was pared by 7 bases and J by 1 base, with 14 bases between. The chain's CDR3 is CASKRDTVSNQPQHF. The CDR3 DNA reads as TGTGCCAGCAAACGGGACACGGTGAGCAATCAGCCCCAGCATTTT.

This clonotype was found many times. The CDR3 sequence: CASSQDRVGEQYF. CDR3 nucleotide sequence: TGTGCCAGCAGCCAGGACAGGGTAGGCGAGCAGTACTTC. The gene calls are TRBV3-1 and TRBJ2-7; TRBD1 aligns across 8 bases. Germline V gives CDR1 LGHDT, CDR2 YNNKEL (reference sequence). This CDR3 is 13 amino acids long. The junction had 4 bases not matched to a gene; V was cut back by 3 bases and J by 6 bases.

In its sample, this clonotype was seen many times. The chain has TRBV20-1 and TRBJ2-7; D not resolved. The V gene lost 0 bases and the J gene lost 5 bases, with 5 bases spanning the gap. The germline V gene has CDR1 DFQATT and CDR2 SNEGSKA (reference sequence). This CDR3 has 11 amino acids. CDR3 in DNA: TGCAGTGCTAGAGATAATAACGAGCAGTACTTC. Its protein product is CSARDNNEQYF.

This clonotype came up many times. This sequence joins TRBV20-1 and TRBJ2-1; 10 bases fit TRBD1. The J call may be faulty, since TRBJ2-5 better matches the DNA end. The CDR3 has 14 amino acids. Germline V gene data show CDR1 as DFQATT and CDR2 as SNEGSKA (reference sequence). The CDR3 DNA reads as TGCAGTGCACTAACGGACAGGGGGATACAGACCCAGTACTTC. Residues: CSALTDRGIQTQYF.

The V call is TRBV4-1, the J call TRBJ1-1; D is perhaps TRBD1 (6 bases). V lost 5 bases to trimming and J lost 0 bases, with 13 bases between them. The length of the CDR3 is 15 residues. Germline CDR1 reads MGHRA; CDR2 reads YSYEKL. CDR3 bases: TGCGCCAGCAGCACCGCGACAGGCATGAACACTGAAGCTTTCTTT. Amino acid sequence: CASSTATGMNTEAFF.

V gene TRBV6-1 combines with J gene TRBJ2-1; no clear D gene. With 6 bases removed from V and 2 bases from J, the gap between germline ends came to 11 bases. CDR3 size: 14 residues. Per the germline V gene, CDR1 is MNHNS and CDR2 is SASEGT. CDR3 region: CASSRTGAYNEQFF. CDR3 bases: TGTGCCAGCAGCCGCACTGGCGCCTACAATGAGCAGTTCTTC.

This clonotype was seen at least ten times. The CDR3 spells CSVGGANNEKLFF. CDR3 coding DNA: TGCAGCGTTGGGGGGGCTAATAATGAAAAACTGTTTTTT. The rearrangement uses TRBV29-1 and TRBJ1-4; D possibly corresponds to TRBD1 (6 bases). This CDR3 comprises 13 residues. Trimming removed 4 bases from V and 4 bases from J, with 10 bases in between. Germline CDR1 and CDR2: SQVTM and ANQGSEA.

This sequence joins TRBV18 and TRBJ2-7; 7 bases are shared with TRBD2. The CDR3 is made up of 15 amino acids. The ends lost 1 base at V and 3 bases at J; junction bases unmatched: 6. Germline assignment: CDR1 KGHSH and CDR2 LQKENI. In DNA, the CDR3 is TGTGCCAGCTCACCACGAGCCGGGACTATCTACGAGCAGTACTTC. Amino acids: CASSPRAGTIYEQYF.

This clonotype has at least ten counts. The gene calls are TRBV27 and TRBJ2-7; D perhaps matches TRBD1 (6 bases). The germline V and J ends were trimmed by 3 bases and 4 bases, with 19 bases remaining between them. This CDR3 contains 16 residues. CDR1 is MNHEY and CDR2 is SMNVEV in the germline V gene (reference sequence). Here the CDR3 DNA reads TGTGCCAGCAGTTTCGGCCGCATAACAGGGAAGTACGAGCAGTACTTC. This translates into CASSFGRITGKYEQYF.

The gene calls are TRBV29-1 and TRBJ2-1, with D perhaps matching TRBD2 (5 bases). The CDR3 is made up of 13 amino acids. The V end lost 3 bases, the J end lost 4 bases, and 10 bases lay between the germline ends. CDR1 is SQVTM and CDR2 is ANQGSEA in the germline V gene. CDR3 DNA sequence: TGCAGCGTTGAGAGGGAAGGGTACAATGAGCAGTTCTTC. Translated: CSVEREGYNEQFF.

The rearrangement links TRBV5-6 to TRBJ2-5; D not resolved. Trimming removed 5 bases from V and 5 bases from J, with 13 bases in between. CDR3 length: 13 amino acids. From germline, CDR1 is SGHDT and CDR2 YYEEEE. The CDR3 DNA reads TGTGCCAGCAGTCAGAGACGTGGGGAGACCCAGTACTTC. This encodes CASSQRRGETQYF.

This clonotype was counted ten times or more. The gene calls are TRBV11-2 and TRBJ2-7; 13 bases are a match to TRBD2. This CDR3 is built from 15 residues. V gave up 5 bases and J gave up 6 bases; unmatched junction bases: 7. Germline loops: CDR1 SGHAT, CDR2 FQNNGV. The CDR3 reads CASSTRTSGSSEQYF. CDR3 coding DNA: TGTGCCAGCAGCACTCGGACTAGCGGGAGTTCCGAGCAGTACTTC.